The present T cell receptor (beta chain) was sequenced within a study of CD8+CD57+ T cells in acquired aplastic anemia. In the study overall: Across the sorted CD4+ and CD8+ cells, DNA amounts averaged 3.2 ug.

Genomic DNA, the template, was used for profiling of the TCR beta VDJ and CDR3. TCRdb passed the reads through MiXCR, listing each CDR3 protein once. The sample holds just over 150,000 distinct CDR3 sequences, roughly 50% seen once. CDR1 SGHRS and CDR2 YFSETQ come from the germline V gene. With 1 base removed from V and 10 bases from J, the gap between germline ends came to 29 bases. The length of the CDR3 is 18 residues. Whoever was chosen for sequencing had shown CD8+CD57+ cell expansion by flow cytometry. About this clonotype: As yet, its antigen is unknown.

Overall study results and limits: Patients and controls shared under 35 CD8+ CDR3 sequences, which appeared highly expressed in patients and within their immunodominant clones.

The sequenced material came from sorted CD4+, CD8+, or CD8+CD57+ T cells (not recorded which) from PBMCs. This chain uses TRBV5-1 with TRBJ1-1, with unresolved D. The TCR originated in a human donor with aplastic anemia. CDR3 bases: TGCGCCAGCAGCTTGTCTCTGTTTGTGGTCGGTGGATTGGATGTAGCTTTCTTT. As protein: CASSLSLFVVGGLDVAFF.